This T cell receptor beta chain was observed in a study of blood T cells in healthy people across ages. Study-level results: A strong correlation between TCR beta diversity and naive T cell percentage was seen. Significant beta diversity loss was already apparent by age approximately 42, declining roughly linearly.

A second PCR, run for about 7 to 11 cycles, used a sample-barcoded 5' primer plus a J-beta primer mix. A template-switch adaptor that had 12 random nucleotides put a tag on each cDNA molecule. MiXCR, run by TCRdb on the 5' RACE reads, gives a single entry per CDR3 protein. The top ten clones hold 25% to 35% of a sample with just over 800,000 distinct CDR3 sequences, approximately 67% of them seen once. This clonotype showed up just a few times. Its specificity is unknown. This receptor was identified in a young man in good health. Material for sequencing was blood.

In DNA, the CDR3 is TGTGCCAGCCGGACCACGGATACGCAGTATTTT. Translation gives CASRTTDTQYF. This chain joins TRBV18 and TRBJ2-3; D not certain. V shed 8 bases and J shed 6 bases, with 9 bases lying between them. The CDR3 covers 11 residues. Per the germline V gene, CDR1 is KGHSH and CDR2 is LQKENI.